This section outlines one T cell receptor beta chain sequence together with its context. Its antigen remains unknown. These data are taken from a study of response to subunit inactivated influenza vaccine. The study, taken as a whole, reports: Authors suggested each seasonal influenza vaccination recruits few new T cells.

In TCRdb, the RT-PCR reads were re-called with MiXCR into one record per CDR3 protein. The sample consists of over 800,000 distinct CDR3 sequences, roughly 20% of them appearing once. CDR3 length equals 14 residues. Germline V gene sequence: CDR1 SGHRS, CDR2 YFSETQ. Trimming cost V 1 base and J 7 bases; bases outside gene matches: 3. The sequence derives from a man aged 45-65 years who received an inactivated influenza vaccine. V is TRBV5-1 and J is TRBJ1-4; 8 bases match TRBD1. This sample comprised PBMCs from blood, obtained 5 days after vaccination. The CDR3 nucleotides are TGCGCCAGCAGCTTGAACAGGGGGGGTGAAAAACTGTTTTTT. Its protein is CASSLNRGGEKLFF.